Below, 18 T cell receptor beta chains from the same sample are listed, as sequenced in a study of response to subunit inactivated influenza vaccine. TCRdb recomputed calls from the RT-PCR reads with MiXCR, one row per CDR3 protein. Of about 500,000 distinct CDR3 sequences listed, 16% are singletons. Sequences were derived from CD4+ T cells sorted from PBMCs, sampled about 23 months after vaccination. The receptors shown here come from a man aged 45 to 75 who received an inactivated influenza vaccine.

The V and J genes are TRBV4-1 and TRBJ2-3; D is perhaps TRBD1 (5 bases). The CDR3 extends over 17 amino acids. V lost 0 bases and J 6 bases, leaving 19 bases between the germline ends. Germline V gene sequence: CDR1 MGHRA, CDR2 YSYEKL. CDR3 protein: CASSQDSWVRASDTQYF. The CDR3 DNA reads TGCGCCAGCAGCCAAGATTCGTGGGTCAGGGCGTCGGATACGCAGTATTTT.

This clonotype was seen only a few times. One junction end does not reproduce the germline sequence, and a read error may be involved. The rearrangement links TRBV24-1 to TRBJ2-5; 7 bases agree with TRBD2. CDR1 is KGHDR and CDR2 is SFDVKD in the germline V gene. The CDR3 extends over 18 amino acids. CDR3 bases: TGTGCCACCAGTGATCCGCCGGGGCGGGGGAAGTCCCAAGAGTCCCAGTACTTC. Its protein product is CATSDPPGRGKSQESQYF.

The V gene is TRBV2, the J gene TRBJ2-5, with 9 bases aligning to TRBD2. This CDR3 has 14 residues. Per germline, CDR1 SNHLY and CDR2 FYNNEI. After removal of 2 bases from V and 2 bases from J, the junction contained 0 bases not matched to a gene. The DNA of the CDR3 is TGTGCCAGCAGTGAACTAGCGGGACAAGAGACCCAGTACTTC. Translated: CASSELAGQETQYF.

The chain uses TRBV4-2 and TRBJ1-5, with TRBD1 matching 9 bases. Germline lookup yields CDR1 LGHNA and CDR2 YNFKEQ. The CDR3 runs 15 residues. Trimming took 2 bases from V and 6 from J; bases not matched to a gene: 5. In nucleotides, the CDR3 is TGTGCCAGCAGCCAACCGGGACAGGGAGTTCAGCCCCAGCATTTT. Its translation is CASSQPGQGVQPQHF.

CDR3 DNA: TGTGCCAGCGGCGGGGGGGCCAGGAATGAGCAGTTCTTC. It codes for CASGGGARNEQFF. The chain is built from TRBV28 and TRBJ2-1; the match to TRBD2 covers 9 bases. J was trimmed by 7 bases and V by 8 bases; bases with no gene match: 6. The CDR3 sequence is 13 residues long. In germline, CDR1 is MDHEN, CDR2 SYDVKM.

This clonotype was recorded a few times. The chain employs TRBV24-1 and TRBJ2-4; TRBD1 matches 11 bases. Trimming removed 3 bases from V and 0 bases from J; junction bases left unmatched: 3. Germline lookup yields CDR1 KGHDR and CDR2 SFDVKD. This CDR3 is built from 17 residues. The CDR3, as DNA: TGTGCCACCAGTGATGGGACAGGGGGGCTAGCCAAAAACATTCAGTACTTC. Translating it yields CATSDGTGGLAKNIQYF.

The gene calls are TRBV5-6 and TRBJ1-2, with 7 bases lining up with TRBD1. The CDR3 sequence is 13 residues long. V trimming: 5 bases; J trimming: 8 bases; junction bases outside the gene matches: 9. Germline V gene lookup returns CDR1 SGHDT and CDR2 YYEEEE. The CDR3 region has the DNA TGTGCCAGCAGACAGACAGGGCCCAGAGGCTACACCTTC. Its translation is CASRQTGPRGYTF.

This clonotype has a count of ten or more. The chain employs TRBV28 and TRBJ2-1, with unresolved D. CDR1 is MDHEN and CDR2 is SYDVKM in the germline V gene. The CDR3 has 18 residues. Deletions cut 5 bases from V and 4 bases from J, with 24 bases between. The CDR3 here is CASSLSFGPKRKYNEQFF. The DNA for the CDR3 is TGTGCCAGCAGTCTCAGTTTCGGGCCAAAAAGAAAATACAATGAGCAGTTCTTC.

In this sample, this clonotype turned up a few times. The chain employs TRBV24-1 and TRBJ2-5; D not certain. The V gene's germline CDR1 is KGHDR and CDR2 SFDVKD. V was clipped by 1 base and J by 2 bases, with 7 bases between them. The CDR3 extends over 14 amino acids. For the CDR3, the DNA is TGTGCCACCAGTGATTTCGGCCAGCAAGAGACCCAGTACTTC. This encodes CATSDFGQQETQYF.

The V gene is TRBV6-4, the J gene TRBJ1-1; 10 nucleotides match TRBD1. CDR1 MRHNA and CDR2 SNTAGT come from the germline V gene. The CDR3 is 17 amino acids. Trimming removed 7 bases from V and 3 bases from J; junction bases left unmatched: 14. The chain's CDR3 is CASKSDGTGVAYTEAFF. The CDR3 bases are TGTGCCAGCAAATCGGACGGGACAGGGGTGGCGTACACTGAAGCTTTCTTT.

This chain connects TRBV7-9 to TRBJ2-2, with TRBD1 matching 9 bases. The CDR3 spans 16 residues. Losses at the gene ends were 5 bases for V and 3 bases for J; bases not matched to a gene: 7. Germline assignment: CDR1 SEHNR and CDR2 FQNEAQ (reference sequence). CDR3: CASSGRTGVDTGELFF. In nucleotides, the CDR3 is TGTGCCAGCAGCGGACGGACAGGGGTGGACACCGGGGAGCTGTTTTTT. Complete variable domain (other parts from reference TRBV7-9 and TRBJ2-2): DTGVSQNPRHKITKRGQNVTFRCDPISEHNRLYWYRQTLGQGPEFLTYFQNEAQLEKSRLLSDRFSAERPKGSFSTLEIQRTEQGDSAMYLCASSGRTGVDTGELFFGEGSRLTVL.

V usage is TRBV24-1 and J usage is TRBJ2-5; possibly TRBD2 for D (6 bases). The CDR3 spans 11 residues. CDR1 KGHDR and CDR2 SFDVKD come from the germline V gene. The V end lost 12 bases, the J end lost 7 bases, and 14 bases lay between the germline ends. CDR3 in amino acids: CAAGSLGTQYF. CDR3 nucleotides: TGTGCCGCGGGGTCCCTGGGGACCCAGTACTTC.

V gene TRBV20-1 combines with J gene TRBJ2-3; the match to TRBD2 covers 9 bases. This CDR3 has 14 residues. V was clipped by 3 bases and J by 4 bases; unmatched bases: 5. Germline CDR1 DFQATT, CDR2 SNEGSKA (reference sequence). As DNA, the CDR3 is TGCAGTGCTAGGGTAGGGACTAGCCCAGATACGCAGTATTTT. Its translation is CSARVGTSPDTQYF.

This clonotype was observed a few times. J is TRBJ2-7 and V is TRBV5-5; 7 nucleotides line up with TRBD1. The CDR3 consists of 14 residues. J lost 6 bases, V lost 7 bases, and 13 bases had no gene match. Germline V gene data show CDR1 as SGHKS and CDR2 as YYEKEE (reference sequence). CDR3 protein: CASGVPGQPGEQYF. Here the CDR3 DNA reads TGTGCCAGCGGGGTTCCGGGACAGCCTGGCGAGCAGTACTTC.

The rearrangement joins TRBV10-3 to TRBJ2-2; perhaps TRBD1 as D (5 bases). The CDR3 runs 14 residues. Germline CDR1 is ENHRY and CDR2 is SYGVKD. V was trimmed by 7 bases and J by 2 bases, leaving 11 bases between them. CDR3 bases: TGTGCCATCACCACAGGTGTAAACACCGGGGAGCTGTTTTTT. The encoded protein is CAITTGVNTGELFF.

This clonotype was counted only a few times. The chain links TRBV4-3 to TRBJ2-7; 10 bases map to TRBD1. CDR1 and CDR2 from the germline V gene are LGHNA and YSLEER. The junction had 1 base not matched to a gene; V was cut back by 3 bases and J by 2 bases. The CDR3 is 14 residues long. This chain's CDR3 is CASSHGTGAYEQYF. The CDR3 nucleotides are TGCGCCAGCAGCCACGGGACAGGGGCCTACGAGCAGTACTTC.

The chain links TRBV5-1 to TRBJ2-3, with TRBD1 matching over 8 bases. The CDR3 covers 15 residues. From germline, CDR1 is SGHRS and CDR2 YFSETQ. Losses at the gene ends were 4 bases for V and 4 bases for J; bases not matched to a gene: 8. The CDR3 reads CASSLPQGGADTQYF. CDR3 sequence (DNA): TGCGCCAGCAGCCTCCCACAGGGGGGAGCAGATACGCAGTATTTT.

The chain has TRBV5-1 and TRBJ2-2, with TRBD1 matching over 10 bases. V shed 7 bases and J 4 bases; nucleotides not matched to a gene: 7. The germline CDR1 and CDR2 sequences are SGHRS and YFSETQ. The CDR3 has 15 residues. CDR3 amino acids: CASGRTGGTTGELFF. DNA for the CDR3: TGCGCCAGCGGCCGGACAGGGGGTACCACCGGGGAGCTGTTTTTT.